This T cell receptor beta chain came from a study of T cell responses to AZD1222 COVID-19 vaccine. Germline CDR1 reads MDHEN; CDR2 reads SYDVKM. The CDR3 loop spans 16 amino acids. Trimming at V came to 5 bases and at J to 6 bases, leaving 13 bases not matched to a gene. For this clone: As yet, its antigen is unknown.

Profiled with immunoSEQ multiplex PCR; TCRdb holds only in-frame clones, not every one. The sample has 120,000 or so clones, approximately 90% seen once. Study results and caveats: A rise in Spike-specific TCR breadth and depth followed two AZD1222 doses. Donor demographics were predominantly white British with a female majority; clonal diversity may be underestimated.

J is TRBJ2-4 and V is TRBV28, with TRBD1 identical over 7 bases. This TCR derives from an adult in good health. Material: peripheral blood, obtained on day 0 of AZD1222 vaccination. The CDR3 nucleotides read TGTGCCAGCAGTGTGCAGGGGGACGGATTTACAAACATTCAGTACTTC. The encoded protein is CASSVQGDGFTNIQYF. The full variable domain, its missing parts supplied by reference TRBV28 and TRBJ2-4, is DVKVTQSSRYLVKRTGEKVFLECVQDMDHENMFWYRQDPGLGLRLIYFSYDVKMKEKGDIPEGYSVSREKKERFSLILESASTNQTSMYLCASSVQGDGFTNIQYFGAGTRLSVL.